The 5 T cell receptor beta chains given below trace back to one sample, sequenced in a study of T cell clonality in common variable immunodeficiency. The data were produced by immunoSEQ multiplex PCR, yet TCRdb's version contains in-frame clones alone and is incomplete. The repertoire shows around 39,000 clones, none seen only once; the top ten take 2.5% to 3.5%. Sequenced sample: peripheral blood mononuclear cells. These receptors originate from a person between 18 and 75 years old in good health.

This clone showed up many times. The observed sequence ends 3 residues before the CDR3 terminus, with the missing tail filled in from the germline J gene. This chain connects TRBV7-9 to TRBJ1-2; a weak D match, TRBD1 (5 bases). The CDR3 totals 14 residues. Germline CDR1 reads SEHNR; CDR2 reads FQNEAQ (reference sequence). V was cut by 4 bases and J by 0 bases, with 9 bases left in between. The CDR3 bases that were read are TGTGCCAGCAGCTCAAGGGGAGCTAACTATGGC. Translating it yields CASSSRGANYG. The whole CDR3 sequence is CASSSRGANYGYTF.

In this sample, this clone turned up many times. The CDR3 is cut off 3 residues early in the read; its end comes from the germline J gene. This chain connects TRBV5-4 to TRBJ1-5, with D possibly being TRBD1 (5 bases). The germline V and J ends were trimmed by 1 base and 3 bases, with 8 bases remaining between them. Germline CDR1 SGHNT, CDR2 YYREEE (reference sequence). The CDR3 runs to 14 residues. CDR3 protein: CASSLSGINQPQHF. CDR3 DNA (partial): TGTGCCAGCAGCTTGTCAGGGATCAATCAGCCC.

This clone was seen ten or more times. CDR3 protein: CAISEATRTGGNYGYTF. Partial CDR3 DNA: TGTGCCATCAGTGAGGCGACGAGGACAGGGGGGAACTATGGC. This chain uses TRBV10-3 with TRBJ1-2, with 10 positions matching TRBD1. The missing CDR3 end, 3 residues past where the read stops, is filled in from the germline J gene. V was pared by 2 bases and J by 2 bases, with 8 bases of the junction left unmatched. Germline CDR1 ENHRY, CDR2 SYGVKD. The CDR3 consists of 17 residues.

This clone has at least ten counts. From the germline J gene comes the end of the CDR3, since the read stops 3 residues before it. V gene TRBV20-1 combines with J gene TRBJ2-3, with 9 nucleotides matching TRBD2. From germline, CDR1 is DFQATT and CDR2 SNEGSKA (reference sequence). This CDR3 comprises 16 residues. The V and J ends lost 1 base and 5 bases, in that order; junction bases with no gene match: 10. The CDR3 bases that were read are TGCAGTGCTAGAGTCAGAGGCGGGAGGGCTAGAGATACG. Protein sequence: CSARVRGGRARDT. The full CDR3 protein is CSARVRGGRARDTQYF.

This clone was found a few times. Read data end 3 residues before the CDR3 end; the end is taken from the germline J gene. The V and J genes are TRBV7-9 and TRBJ1-1, with D possibly matching TRBD1 (5 bases). The CDR3 consists of 13 residues. The germline gives CDR1 SEHNR, CDR2 FQNEAQ (reference sequence). CDR3 sequence: CASSYQGADTAFF. The part of the CDR3 DNA that was read is TGTGCCAGCAGCTACCAGGGTGCAGATACG.